Described below is a single TCR beta chain sequence and its context. Its antigen is unidentified. The data stem from a study of monozygotic twins with inflammatory bowel disease. General observations from the study: Using the inverse Simpson index, IBD patients had lower TCRbeta diversity than healthy co-twins. IBD patients exhibited fewer clonotypes shared with other individuals than healthy twins, particularly with disease activity.

Germline CDR1 LGHNA, CDR2 YSLEER. The CDR3 length is 16 residues. TCRdb reprocessed the 5' RACE reads and keeps a single row for each CDR3 protein, giving no DNA. Recorded here are about 420,000 distinct CDR3 sequences; the top ten clones represent 2% to 2.5%. Staff drew a roughly 2.5 ml blood sample from each donor. The sample was blood. This receptor was identified in a human donor with ulcerative colitis or Crohn's disease, or a healthy co-twin of an affected twin (not recorded which). V and J are TRBV4-3 and TRBJ2-1; no DNA is available, so the TRBD2 call from TCRdb remains unchecked. The CDR3 here is CASSPLLAGRRSGQFF.